The 4 T cell receptor beta chains listed next were all sequenced from one sample in a study of identical twins. One entry per CDR3 protein, called by TCRdb with MiXCR from the 5' RACE reads. The table records under 250,000 distinct CDR3 sequences, approximately 11% of them present only once. Another study also made use of these data, one on yellow fever vaccine responses in identical twins.

Sequences were obtained from memory (CD45RO+) T cells sorted from blood. The origin of the receptors is a woman aged 18-29 years in good health.

As concerns this clonotype: With a much larger clone just one base away, this may be a read error. The V gene is TRBV3-1, the J gene TRBJ2-5, with 14 bases lining up with TRBD2. The CDR3 is 18 amino acids. The germline V gene encodes CDR1 LGHDT and CDR2 YNNKEL (reference sequence). This CDR3 reads CASCQGLAGGSVRETQYF. DNA of the CDR3: TGTGCCAGCTGCCAAGGACTAGCGGGGGGAAGTGTCCGAGAGACCCAGTACTTC.

This chain links TRBV20-1 with TRBJ2-6; D unresolved. The CDR3 has 14 amino acids. With 3 bases removed from V and 0 bases from J, the gap between germline ends came to 6 bases. Looked up from germline, CDR1 is DFQATT and CDR2 is SNEGSKA (reference sequence). The DNA of the CDR3 is TGCAGTGCTAGTGACCCCTCTGGGGCCAACGTCCTGACTTTC. It encodes CSASDPSGANVLTF.

This clonotype appeared many times. V is TRBV5-6 and J is TRBJ2-3, with 13 bases fitting TRBD2. CDR1 and CDR2 from the germline V gene are SGHDT and YYEEEE. This CDR3 region has 15 residues. Losses at the gene ends were 5 bases for V and 3 bases for J; bases not matched to a gene: 3. CDR3 nucleotides: TGTGCCAGCAGGACTAGCGGGGGGAGTACAGATACGCAGTATTTT. It specifies CASRTSGGSTDTQYF.

The V gene is TRBV6-4, the J gene TRBJ2-7, with 10 bases aligning to TRBD2. The germline gives CDR1 MRHNA, CDR2 SNTAGT. The CDR3 spans 14 residues. V shed 3 bases, J shed 3 bases, and the junction held 2 bases outside the gene matches. The CDR3 is CASSEAGGHYEQYF. Here the CDR3 DNA reads TGTGCCAGCAGTGAAGCGGGAGGGCACTACGAGCAGTACTTC.